This T cell receptor (beta chain) was sequenced during a study of OX40 agonist ivuxolimab in advanced cancers. Study-wide background: Eligibility rules accepted prior anti-PD-1, anti-PD-L1 or anti-CTLA-4 therapy, and under 45% had some.

Looked up from germline, CDR1 is SGHRS and CDR2 is YFSETQ. V lost 2 bases and J lost 4, with 10 bases in between. The CDR3 has 14 residues. Note on this clone: As yet, its antigen is unknown.

Whole-study results and caveats: Specificity for antigen went undetermined in the expanded peripheral T cells.

Measured with immunoSEQ multiplex PCR; TCRdb has only the in-frame clones, and not every one. The repertoire holds approximately 38,000 clones, with 80% to 90% as singletons. This sample comprised CD4+ or CD8+ T cells sorted from blood, obtained in a trial of the OX40 agonist ivuxolimab. The chain carries TRBV5-1 and TRBJ2-1, with D tentatively TRBD2 (5 bases). This TCR derives from an adult with an advanced solid tumor such as melanoma, head and neck, liver or kidney cancer. CDR3 sequence: CASSFDSEYNEQFF. CDR3 bases: TGCGCCAGCAGCTTCGATAGCGAGTACAATGAGCAGTTCTTC. Looking up the rest from reference TRBV5-1 and TRBJ2-1 gives the full variable domain: KAGVTQTPRYLIKTRGQQVTLSCSPISGHRSVSWYQQTPGQGLQFLFEYFSETQRNKGNFPGRFSGRQFSNSRSEMNVSTLELGDSALYLCASSFDSEYNEQFFGPGTRLTVL.